This passage covers 28 T cell receptor beta chains from one sample sequenced in a study of identical twins. TCRdb called the 5' RACE reads again in MiXCR, with one record for every CDR3 protein. The data contain under 250,000 distinct CDR3 sequences, 7.5% of them singletons. The same sample was also used in a study of yellow fever vaccine responses in identical twins.

Sequencing used CD8+ T cells sorted from blood. All receptors derive from a woman aged 18-29 years in good health.

This clonotype occurred many times. This sequence joins TRBV12-3 or TRBV12-4 and TRBJ2-1, with 7 nucleotides matching TRBD2. The CDR3 is 16 amino acids. The trim removed 5 bases at V and 6 bases at J, leaving 13 bases unmatched. CDR3 sequence reads: CASSPTAAGEGNEQFF. CDR3 sequence (DNA): TGTGCCAGCAGTCCCACGGCCGCGGGGGAAGGCAATGAGCAGTTCTTC.

The V gene is TRBV29-1, the J gene TRBJ1-1; tentative D call: TRBD1 (5 bases). The V gene lost 3 bases and the J gene lost 8 bases, with 19 bases spanning the gap. The CDR3 covers 14 residues. Per the germline V gene, CDR1 is SQVTM and CDR2 is ANQGSEA. The CDR3 loop reads CSVDGDLVTEEAFF. The CDR3 DNA follows: TGCAGCGTTGACGGGGACCTCGTGACGGAGGAAGCTTTCTTT. Full variable domain (outside the CDR3, taken from reference TRBV29-1 and TRBJ1-1): SAVISQKPSRDICQRGTSLTIQCQVDSQVTMMFWYRQQPGQSLTLIATANQGSEATYESGFVIDKFPISRPNLTFSTLTVSNMSPEDSSIYLCSVDGDLVTEEAFFGQGTRLTVV.

There are a few counts of this clonotype. V gene TRBV20-1 combines with J gene TRBJ2-1; D call uncertain. The CDR3 spans 14 residues. Trimming removed 7 bases from V and 0 bases from J, with 13 bases in between. Germline lookup yields CDR1 DFQATT and CDR2 SNEGSKA (reference sequence). CDR3 residues: CSVESRSSYNEQFF. CDR3 sequence (DNA): TGCAGTGTTGAGTCTAGAAGCTCCTACAATGAGCAGTTCTTC.

This clonotype was counted a few times. The chain links TRBV27 to TRBJ2-7, with 14 bases matching TRBD2. Trimming at V came to 5 bases and at J to 6 bases, leaving 9 bases not matched to a gene. CDR3 length: 16 amino acids. Germline CDR1 reads MNHEY; CDR2 reads SMNVEV (reference sequence). For the CDR3, the DNA is TGTGCCAGCAGTCATGGGGGACTAGCGGGAGTTCGCGAGCAGTACTTC. Amino acid sequence: CASSHGGLAGVREQYF.

Note on this clonotype: A read error may account for a junction end that differs from germline. This chain connects TRBV7-9 to TRBJ2-7, with D possibly TRBD2 on 5 matching bases. Per the germline V gene, CDR1 is SEHNR and CDR2 is FQNEAQ (reference sequence). This CDR3 comprises 11 residues. The DNA for the CDR3 is TGTGCCAGCAGCTTAGAATCAGCGGCAGTCTTC. Translated, it gives CASSLESAAVF.

This clonotype has at least ten counts. The CDR3 DNA is TGTGCCACTGCCAAACCAGGGGAAATCAACAATGAGCAGTTCTTC. Its translation is CATAKPGEINNEQFF. J is TRBJ2-1 and V is TRBV24-1; the D gene is possibly TRBD1 (6 bases). The CDR3 covers 15 residues. The germline V gene encodes CDR1 KGHDR and CDR2 SFDVKD. The V end lost 10 bases, the J end lost 5 bases, and 20 bases lay between the germline ends.

This clonotype has more than one count but fewer than ten. This chain connects TRBV15 to TRBJ2-1, with 13 nucleotides matching TRBD2. The CDR3 contains 15 residues. Germline values: CDR1 LNHNV, CDR2 YYDKDF (reference sequence). J gave up 0 bases and V 9 bases, and 2 bases lay outside the gene matches. The CDR3 DNA reads as TGTGCCACTCGGACTAGCGGGAGCTCCTACAATGAGCAGTTCTTC. Translated: CATRTSGSSYNEQFF.

This rearrangement joins TRBV19 to TRBJ1-4; no clear D. This CDR3 contains 14 residues. Trimming shortened V by 3 bases and J by 8 bases, and 13 bases separated the two germline ends. CDR1 LNHDA and CDR2 SQIVND come from the germline V gene (reference sequence). DNA for the CDR3: TGTGCCAGTAGTATTGTAGCCAGGCGCGAAAAACTGTTTTTT. Protein: CASSIVARREKLFF. The full variable domain, with the rest looked up from reference TRBV19 and TRBJ1-4, is DGGITQSPKYLFRKEGQNVTLSCEQNLNHDAMYWYRQDPGQGLRLIYYSQIVNDFQKGDIAEGYSVSREKKESFPLTVTSAQKNPTAFYLCASSIVARREKLFFGSGTQLSVL.

In its sample, this clonotype was seen many times. In nucleotides, the CDR3 is TGCAGCGTTGAAGATTGGGTGGGACAGGGGAACTATGGCTACACCTTC. As protein: CSVEDWVGQGNYGYTF. The chain employs TRBV29-1 and TRBJ1-2; TRBD1 agrees at 10 bases. V dropped 0 bases and J dropped 2; count of bases not matched to a gene: 6. This CDR3 has 16 residues. The germline gives CDR1 SQVTM, CDR2 ANQGSEA.

This clonotype was detected only a few times. The chain has TRBV4-2 and TRBJ2-3, with TRBD1 matching over 9 bases. V shed 1 base and J 5 bases; nucleotides not matched to a gene: 10. Germline CDR1 and CDR2: LGHNA and YNFKEQ. The CDR3 runs 17 residues. The CDR3 region is CASSQAAPGQGEDTQYF. DNA for the CDR3: TGTGCCAGCAGCCAAGCCGCGCCGGGACAGGGAGAAGATACGCAGTATTTT.

This clonotype was seen only once. V and J are TRBV18 and TRBJ2-3, with D perhaps TRBD2 (6 bases). Germline-derived CDR1 and CDR2 are KGHSH and LQKENI. The CDR3 totals 15 residues. The V end lost 2 bases, the J end lost 2 bases, and 11 bases lay between the germline ends. CDR3 sequence reads: CASSPTGLPTDTQYF. The CDR3 nucleotides are TGTGCCAGCTCACCAACGGGACTTCCCACAGATACGCAGTATTTT.

This clonotype was recorded at least ten times. The chain joins TRBV25-1 to TRBJ2-2, with 10 bases lining up with TRBD2. Germline V gene lookup returns CDR1 MGHDK and CDR2 SYGVNS. CDR3 size: 18 residues. The junction had 5 bases not matched to a gene; V was cut back by 1 base and J by 0 bases. CDR3 loop: CASSESPGLATNTGELFF. The CDR3 nucleotides are TGTGCCAGCAGTGAATCTCCGGGACTAGCGACGAACACCGGGGAGCTGTTTTTT.

This clonotype was counted between two and nine times. The V and J genes are TRBV20-1 and TRBJ1-1, with no clear D. The CDR3 consists of 11 residues. CDR1 and CDR2 (germline): DFQATT, SNEGSKA (reference sequence). The DNA for the CDR3 is TGCAGCCCTCAACACAACACTGAAGCTTTCTTT. This sequence encodes CSPQHNTEAFF.

J is TRBJ2-1 and V is TRBV2; the D gene is possibly TRBD2 (6 bases). CDR3 size: 16 residues. CDR1 and CDR2 from the germline V gene are SNHLY and FYNNEI. Trimming took 9 bases from V and 6 from J, leaving 24 bases between them. The CDR3 here is CARAVVGGKAGNEQFF. CDR3 nucleotide sequence: TGTGCCAGGGCCGTGGTTGGCGGGAAGGCTGGCAATGAGCAGTTCTTC.

The chain recombines TRBV6-2 or TRBV6-3 with TRBJ2-2; tentative D call: TRBD2 (6 bases). V was pared by 6 bases and J by 5 bases, with 16 bases between. The CDR3 covers 15 residues. CDR1 and CDR2 from the germline V gene are MNHEY and SVGEGT. As DNA, the CDR3 is TGTGCCAGCAGAAAAGGGACGGGGGAGACCGGGGAGCTGTTTTTT. Translated: CASRKGTGETGELFF.

The V and J genes are TRBV28 and TRBJ2-3, with TRBD1 matching over 10 bases. With 1 base clipped from V and 2 bases from J, the junction kept 6 bases outside the gene matches. The CDR3 length is 17 residues. Per the germline V gene, CDR1 is MDHEN and CDR2 is SYDVKM. CDR3 protein: CASSLFAGQGITDTQYF. The CDR3 DNA is TGTGCCAGCAGTTTATTCGCGGGACAGGGGATCACAGATACGCAGTATTTT. The variable domain in full, with the rest retrieved from reference TRBV28 and TRBJ2-3, is DVKVTQSSRYLVKRTGEKVFLECVQDMDHENMFWYRQDPGLGLRLIYFSYDVKMKEKGDIPEGYSVSREKKERFSLILESASTNQTSMYLCASSLFAGQGITDTQYFGPGTRLTVL.

In its sample, this clonotype was seen a few times. The chain employs TRBV5-6 and TRBJ1-4, with TRBD1 as a possible D gene (5 bases). Trimming shortened V by 4 bases and J by 0 bases, and 13 bases separated the two germline ends. In germline, CDR1 is SGHDT, CDR2 YYEEEE. The CDR3 sequence is 16 residues long. The CDR3 bases are TGTGCCAGCAGCCGCCTCTCCAGGGCAACTAATGAAAAACTGTTTTTT. Translating it yields CASSRLSRATNEKLFF.

This clonotype was recorded a few times. This chain joins TRBV12-3 or TRBV12-4 and TRBJ2-5, with 10 bases identical to TRBD1. CDR3 length: 15 amino acids. J was trimmed by 4 bases and V by 2 bases; bases with no gene match: 4. CDR3 sequence: CASSLSWDRGETQYF. The CDR3 DNA sequence: TGTGCCAGCAGTTTAAGTTGGGACAGGGGAGAGACCCAGTACTTC.

This clonotype has at least ten counts. This chain connects TRBV13 to TRBJ2-2; D ambiguous. V lost 3 bases to trimming and J lost 7 bases, with 6 bases between them. This CDR3 comprises 12 residues. In germline, CDR1 is PRHDT, CDR2 FYEKMQ (reference sequence). The CDR3 coding sequence is TGTGCCAGCAGCTTTAGTAGCGGGGAGCTGTTTTTT. Its protein product is CASSFSSGELFF.

This clonotype was detected only a few times. CDR3 loop: CASSFPRELFF. The DNA for the CDR3 is TGTGCCAGCAGCTTCCCTCGGGAGCTGTTTTTT. The chain uses TRBV7-9 and TRBJ2-2, with D unresolved. The V and J ends lost 3 bases and 9 bases respectively, with 5 bases between them. There are 11 residues in the CDR3. Germline V gives CDR1 SEHNR, CDR2 FQNEAQ (reference sequence).

This clonotype was recorded many times. The chain couples TRBV9 to TRBJ2-1; a possible D gene is TRBD2 (6 bases). This CDR3 region has 16 residues. Trimming took 0 bases from V and 0 from J, leaving 10 bases between them. Germline CDR1 and CDR2: SGDLS and YYNGEE. CDR3 protein: CASSVDVGGSYNEQFF. The CDR3, as DNA: TGTGCCAGCAGCGTAGATGTGGGAGGCTCCTACAATGAGCAGTTCTTC. Full variable domain (missing parts from reference TRBV9 and TRBJ2-1): DSGVTQTPKHLITATGQRVTLRCSPRSGDLSVYWYQQSLDQGLQFLIQYYNGEERAKGNILERFSAQQFPDLHSELNLSSLELGDSALYFCASSVDVGGSYNEQFFGPGTRLTVL.

Only a few counts were recorded for this clonotype. The rearrangement uses TRBV20-1 and TRBJ2-3, with TRBD2 as a possible D gene (6 bases). The length of the CDR3 is 14 residues. Trimming removed 0 bases at V and 5 bases at J, with 12 bases between. The germline V gene has CDR1 DFQATT and CDR2 SNEGSKA (reference sequence). The CDR3 DNA follows: TGCAGTGCTAGAGATCGGGAGCTCGGAGATACGCAGTATTTT. This encodes CSARDRELGDTQYF.

This clonotype was detected many times. V is TRBV7-9 and J is TRBJ2-1; D remains unclear. This CDR3 comprises 15 residues. Germline V lookup: CDR1 SEHNR, CDR2 FQNEAQ (reference sequence). Trimming pared 2 bases from V and 0 bases from J, leaving 8 bases between. The CDR3, as DNA: TGTGCCAGCAGCTTAAGCCAGAGCTCCTACAATGAGCAGTTCTTC. This sequence encodes CASSLSQSSYNEQFF.

The table lists this clonotype with many counts. The chain is built from TRBV10-3 and TRBJ2-7; D is possibly TRBD2 (5 bases). The CDR3 runs to 13 residues. Germline V CDR1 and CDR2: ENHRY, SYGVKD. V was shortened by 9 bases and J by 0 bases, with 12 bases between the two germline ends. The CDR3 region has the DNA TGTGCCATAGGAAAAGGGAGCTCCTACGAGCAGTACGTC. Its translation: CAIGKGSSYEQYV.

This clonotype was seen only a few times. The CDR3 DNA is TGTGCCAGCAGTGAACGTGTGTTGGATGAGCAGTTCTTC. Translating gives CASSERVLDEQFF. This chain links TRBV25-1 with TRBJ2-1; D ambiguous. V dropped 2 bases and J dropped 8 bases, with 10 bases sitting between them. The CDR3 is 13 residues long. The germline V gene has CDR1 MGHDK and CDR2 SYGVNS.

At least ten counts were recorded for this clonotype. This sequence joins TRBV9 and TRBJ2-7, with a tentative D call TRBD2 (5 bases). V was clipped by 0 bases and J by 4 bases, with 8 bases between them. Germline-derived CDR1 and CDR2 are SGDLS and YYNGEE. The CDR3 sequence is 13 residues long. CDR3 residues: CASSVDEGYEQYF. CDR3 nucleotide sequence: TGTGCCAGCAGCGTAGATGAGGGTTACGAGCAGTACTTC. Combining the CDR3 with reference TRBV9 and TRBJ2-7 gives the whole variable domain DSGVTQTPKHLITATGQRVTLRCSPRSGDLSVYWYQQSLDQGLQFLIQYYNGEERAKGNILERFSAQQFPDLHSELNLSSLELGDSALYFCASSVDEGYEQYFGPGTRLTVT.

This clonotype appeared a few times. The chain links TRBV9 to TRBJ2-1; D might be TRBD2 (6 bases). Germline lookup yields CDR1 SGDLS and CDR2 YYNGEE. The CDR3 length is 15 residues. V was pared by 0 bases and J by 9 bases, with 16 bases between. CDR3 in amino acids: CASSVEVSGVPEQFF. The CDR3 DNA is TGTGCCAGCAGCGTAGAAGTATCGGGGGTGCCTGAGCAGTTCTTC.

This clonotype was counted between two and nine times. The chain links TRBV6-5 to TRBJ2-1; D is uncertain. The CDR3 has 14 amino acids. V was pared by 0 bases and J by 4 bases, with 7 bases between. The germline V gene encodes CDR1 MNHEY and CDR2 SVGAGI. CDR3 amino acids: CASSYSTLYNEQFF. CDR3 coding DNA: TGTGCCAGCAGTTACTCCACCCTTTACAATGAGCAGTTCTTC.